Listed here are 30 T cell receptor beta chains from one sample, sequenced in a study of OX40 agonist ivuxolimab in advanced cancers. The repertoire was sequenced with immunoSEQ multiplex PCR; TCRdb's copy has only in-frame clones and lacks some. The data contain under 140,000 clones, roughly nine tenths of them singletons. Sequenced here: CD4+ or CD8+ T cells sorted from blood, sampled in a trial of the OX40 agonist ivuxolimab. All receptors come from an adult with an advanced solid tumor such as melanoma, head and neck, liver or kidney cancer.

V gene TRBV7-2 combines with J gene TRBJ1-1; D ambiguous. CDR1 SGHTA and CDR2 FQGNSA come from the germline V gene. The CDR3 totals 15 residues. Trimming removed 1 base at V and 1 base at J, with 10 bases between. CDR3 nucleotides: TGTGCCAGCAGCTTAGGAGGAGGCGGGAACACTGAAGCTTTCTTT. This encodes CASSLGGGGNTEAFF. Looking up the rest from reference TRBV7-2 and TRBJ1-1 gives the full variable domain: GAGVSQSPSNKVTEKGKDVELRCDPISGHTALYWYRQSLGQGLEFLIYFQGNSAPDKSGLPSDRFSAERTGGSVSTLTIQRTQQEDSAVYLCASSLGGGGNTEAFFGQGTRLTVV.

The CDR3 DNA follows: TGTGCCATCAGTGACATGGGGACTAGCGGTCGCACAGATACGCAGTATTTT. Amino acid sequence: CAISDMGTSGRTDTQYF. This chain uses TRBV10-3 with TRBJ2-3; 11 bases match TRBD2. With 3 bases clipped from V and 1 base from J, the junction kept 6 bases outside the gene matches. Germline CDR1 and CDR2: ENHRY and SYGVKD. The CDR3 covers 17 residues.

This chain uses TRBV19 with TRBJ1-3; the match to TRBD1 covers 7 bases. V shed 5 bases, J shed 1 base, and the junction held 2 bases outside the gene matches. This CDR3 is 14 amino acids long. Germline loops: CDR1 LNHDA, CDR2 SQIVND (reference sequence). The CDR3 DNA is TGTGCCAGTAGTGACAGGGAGTCTGGAAACACCATATATTTT. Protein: CASSDRESGNTIYF.

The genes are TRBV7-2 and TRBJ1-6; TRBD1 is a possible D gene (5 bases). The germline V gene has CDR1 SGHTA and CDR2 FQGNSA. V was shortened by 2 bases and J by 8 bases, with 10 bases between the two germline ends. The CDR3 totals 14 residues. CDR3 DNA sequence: TGTGCCAGCAGCTTATCAGGGTATTATTCACCCCTCCACTTT. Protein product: CASSLSGYYSPLHF.

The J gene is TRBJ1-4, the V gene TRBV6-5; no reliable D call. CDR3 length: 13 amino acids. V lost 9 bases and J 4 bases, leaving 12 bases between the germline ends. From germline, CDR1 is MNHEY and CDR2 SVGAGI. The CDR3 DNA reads TGTGCCAGTCGCGACCGCCGTAATGAAAAACTGTTTTTT. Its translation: CASRDRRNEKLFF.

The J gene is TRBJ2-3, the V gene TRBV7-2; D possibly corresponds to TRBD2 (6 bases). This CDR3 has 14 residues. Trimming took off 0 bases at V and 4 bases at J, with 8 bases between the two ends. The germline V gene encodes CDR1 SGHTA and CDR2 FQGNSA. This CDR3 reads CASSLAGGADTQYF. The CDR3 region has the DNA TGTGCCAGCAGCTTAGCGGGGGGAGCAGATACGCAGTATTTT.

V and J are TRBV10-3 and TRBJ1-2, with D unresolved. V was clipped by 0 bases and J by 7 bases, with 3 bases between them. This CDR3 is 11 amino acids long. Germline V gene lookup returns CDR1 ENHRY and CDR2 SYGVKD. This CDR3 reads CAISESLGYTF. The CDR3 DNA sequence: TGTGCCATCAGTGAGTCTCTTGGCTACACCTTC.

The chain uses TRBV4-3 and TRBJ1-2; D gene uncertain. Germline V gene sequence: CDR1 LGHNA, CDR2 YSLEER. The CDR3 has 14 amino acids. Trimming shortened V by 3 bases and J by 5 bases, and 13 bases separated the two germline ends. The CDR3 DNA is TGCGCCAGCAGCCAGATAGATGGAGTTTATGGCTACACCTTC. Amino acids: CASSQIDGVYGYTF.

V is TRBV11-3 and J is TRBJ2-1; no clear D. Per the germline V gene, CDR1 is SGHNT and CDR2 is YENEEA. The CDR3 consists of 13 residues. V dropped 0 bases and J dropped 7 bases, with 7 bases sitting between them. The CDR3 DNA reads TGTGCCAGCAGCTTAGATATGGGGAATGAGCAGTTCTTC. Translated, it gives CASSLDMGNEQFF. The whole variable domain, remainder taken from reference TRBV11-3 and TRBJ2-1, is EAGVVQSPRYKIIEKKQPVAFWCNPISGHNTLYWYLQNLGQGPELLIRYENEEAVDDSQLPKDRFSAERLKGVDSTLKIQPAELGDSAVYLCASSLDMGNEQFFGPGTRLTVL.

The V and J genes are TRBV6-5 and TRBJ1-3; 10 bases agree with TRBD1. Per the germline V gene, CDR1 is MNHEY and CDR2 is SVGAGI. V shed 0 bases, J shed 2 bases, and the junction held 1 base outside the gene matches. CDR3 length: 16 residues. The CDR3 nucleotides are TGTGCCAGCAGTTACTCGGGACAGGGGACTGGAAACACCATATATTTT. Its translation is CASSYSGQGTGNTIYF.

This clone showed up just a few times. CDR3 amino acids: CSVEKVRAETQYF. The CDR3 DNA sequence: TGCAGCGTTGAGAAGGTCAGGGCAGAGACCCAGTACTTC. The rearrangement uses TRBV29-1 and TRBJ2-5, with a possible D match to TRBD1 (5 bases). V lost 3 bases and J lost 4, with 12 bases in between. The CDR3 is made up of 13 amino acids. In germline, CDR1 is SQVTM, CDR2 ANQGSEA. The full variable domain, rest sourced from reference TRBV29-1 and TRBJ2-5, is SAVISQKPSRDICQRGTSLTIQCQVDSQVTMMFWYRQQPGQSLTLIATANQGSEATYESGFVIDKFPISRPNLTFSTLTVSNMSPEDSSIYLCSVEKVRAETQYFGPGTRLLVL.

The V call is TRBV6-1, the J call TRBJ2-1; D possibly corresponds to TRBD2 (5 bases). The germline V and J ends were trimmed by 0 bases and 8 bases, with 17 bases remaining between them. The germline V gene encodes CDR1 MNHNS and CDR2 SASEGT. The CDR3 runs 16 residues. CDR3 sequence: CASSEARTRAVDEQFF. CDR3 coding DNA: TGTGCCAGCAGTGAAGCGCGAACTAGGGCGGTCGATGAGCAGTTCTTC.

CDR3 in amino acids: CASRIDGNHGYTF. The CDR3 nucleotides are TGTGCCAGCAGAATTGACGGAAACCATGGCTACACCTTC. This chain joins TRBV28 and TRBJ1-2, with D uncertain. The CDR3 sequence is 13 residues long. V lost 6 bases, J lost 6 bases, and 14 bases lay in between. The germline CDR1 and CDR2 sequences are MDHEN and SYDVKM.

The CDR3 loop reads CATQGSAYEQYF. The CDR3 DNA sequence: TGTGCCACACAGGGTTCCGCCTACGAGCAGTACTTC. The V gene is TRBV10-3, the J gene TRBJ2-7; D is perhaps TRBD1 (6 bases). Per the germline V gene, CDR1 is ENHRY and CDR2 is SYGVKD. The CDR3 covers 12 residues. V was pared by 10 bases and J by 2 bases, with 12 bases between.

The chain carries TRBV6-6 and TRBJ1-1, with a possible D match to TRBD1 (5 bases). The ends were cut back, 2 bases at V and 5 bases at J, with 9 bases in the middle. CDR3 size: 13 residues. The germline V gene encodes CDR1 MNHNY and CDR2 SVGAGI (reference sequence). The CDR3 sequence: CASSYDGGTEAFF. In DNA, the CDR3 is TGTGCCAGCAGTTACGATGGGGGGACTGAAGCTTTCTTT.

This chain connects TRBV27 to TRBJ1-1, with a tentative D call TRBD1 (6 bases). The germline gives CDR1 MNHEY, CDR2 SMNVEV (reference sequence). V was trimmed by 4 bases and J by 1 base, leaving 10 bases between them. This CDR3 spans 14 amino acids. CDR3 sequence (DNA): TGTGCCAGCAGTTCCCAGGGGAAGAACACTGAAGCTTTCTTT. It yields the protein CASSSQGKNTEAFF.

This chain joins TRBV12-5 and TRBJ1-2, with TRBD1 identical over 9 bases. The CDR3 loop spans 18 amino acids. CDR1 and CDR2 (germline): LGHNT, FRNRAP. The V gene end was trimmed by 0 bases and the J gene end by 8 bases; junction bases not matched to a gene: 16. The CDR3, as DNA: TGTGCTAGTGGTTTGGTGGTGGACCGACAGGGGGTAGGGGACGGCTACACCTTC. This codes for CASGLVVDRQGVGDGYTF.

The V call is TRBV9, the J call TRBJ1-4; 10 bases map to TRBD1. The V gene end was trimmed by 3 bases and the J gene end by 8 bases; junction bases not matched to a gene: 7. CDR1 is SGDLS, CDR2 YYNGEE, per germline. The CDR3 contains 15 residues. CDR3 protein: CASSAMGTGDEKLFF. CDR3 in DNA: TGTGCCAGCAGCGCCATGGGGACAGGGGACGAAAAACTGTTTTTT.

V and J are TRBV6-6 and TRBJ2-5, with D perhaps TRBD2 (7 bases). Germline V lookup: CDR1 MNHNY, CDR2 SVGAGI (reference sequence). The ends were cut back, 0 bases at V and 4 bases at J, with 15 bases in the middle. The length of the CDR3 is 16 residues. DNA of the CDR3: TGTGCCAGCAGTTACTCAGGGGGGGTAGTAAGAGAGACCCAGTACTTC. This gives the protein CASSYSGGVVRETQYF.

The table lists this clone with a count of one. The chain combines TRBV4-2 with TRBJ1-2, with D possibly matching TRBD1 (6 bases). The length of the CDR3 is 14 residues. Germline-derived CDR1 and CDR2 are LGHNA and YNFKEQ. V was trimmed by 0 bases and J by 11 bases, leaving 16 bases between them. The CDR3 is CASSQDPLTGPYTF. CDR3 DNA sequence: TGTGCCAGCAGCCAAGATCCCCTGACAGGCCCGTACACCTTC.

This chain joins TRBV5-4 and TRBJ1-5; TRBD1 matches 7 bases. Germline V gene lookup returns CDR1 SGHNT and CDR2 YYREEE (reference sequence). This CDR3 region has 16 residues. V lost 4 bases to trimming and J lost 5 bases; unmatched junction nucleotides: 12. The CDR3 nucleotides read TGTGCCAGCAGCCCGGGAGGCGGGACAGTTGATCAGCCCCAGCATTTT. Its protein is CASSPGGGTVDQPQHF.

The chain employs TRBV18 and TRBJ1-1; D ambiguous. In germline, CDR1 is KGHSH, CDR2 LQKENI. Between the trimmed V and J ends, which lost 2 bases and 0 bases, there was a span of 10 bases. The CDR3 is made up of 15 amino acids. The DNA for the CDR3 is TGTGCCAGCTCACCAGGGAGAACTATGAACACTGAAGCTTTCTTT. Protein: CASSPGRTMNTEAFF.

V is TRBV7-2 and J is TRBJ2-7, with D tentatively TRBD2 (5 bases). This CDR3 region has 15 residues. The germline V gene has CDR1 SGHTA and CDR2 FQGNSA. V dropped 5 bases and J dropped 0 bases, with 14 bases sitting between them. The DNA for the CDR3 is TGTGCCAGCAGCCCTGAGGGTTGGTACTCCTACGAGCAGTACTTC. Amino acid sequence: CASSPEGWYSYEQYF.

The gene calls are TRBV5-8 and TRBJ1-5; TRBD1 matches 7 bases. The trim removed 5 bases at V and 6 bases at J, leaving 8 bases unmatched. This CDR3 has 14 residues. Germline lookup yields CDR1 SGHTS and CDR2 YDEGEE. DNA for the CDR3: TGTGCCAGCAGACCCGACAGGGACGGTCAGCCCCAGCATTTT. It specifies CASRPDRDGQPQHF.

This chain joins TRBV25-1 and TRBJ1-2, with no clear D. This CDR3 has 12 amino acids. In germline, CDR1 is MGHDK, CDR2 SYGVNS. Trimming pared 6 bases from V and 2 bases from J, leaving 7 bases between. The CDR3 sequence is CASSGINYGYTF. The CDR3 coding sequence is TGTGCCAGCAGCGGTATCAACTATGGCTACACCTTC.

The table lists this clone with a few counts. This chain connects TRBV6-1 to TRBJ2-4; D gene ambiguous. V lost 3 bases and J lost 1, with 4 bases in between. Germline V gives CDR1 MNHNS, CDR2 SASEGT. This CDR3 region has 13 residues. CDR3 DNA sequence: TGTGCCAGCAGTGAGACTGCCAAAAACATTCAGTACTTC. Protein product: CASSETAKNIQYF.

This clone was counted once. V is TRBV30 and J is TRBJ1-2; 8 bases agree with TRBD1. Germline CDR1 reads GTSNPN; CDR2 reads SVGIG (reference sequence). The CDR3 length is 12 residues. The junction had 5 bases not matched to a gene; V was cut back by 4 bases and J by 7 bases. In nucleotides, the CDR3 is TGTGCCTGGAAGGACAGGGAGTTTGGCTACACCTTC. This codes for CAWKDREFGYTF.

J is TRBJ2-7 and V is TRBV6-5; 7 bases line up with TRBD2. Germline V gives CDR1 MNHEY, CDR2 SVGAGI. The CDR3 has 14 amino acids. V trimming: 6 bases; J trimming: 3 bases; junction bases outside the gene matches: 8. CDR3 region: CASRPGLYSYEQYF. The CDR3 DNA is TGTGCCAGCAGGCCGGGACTATACAGCTACGAGCAGTACTTC.

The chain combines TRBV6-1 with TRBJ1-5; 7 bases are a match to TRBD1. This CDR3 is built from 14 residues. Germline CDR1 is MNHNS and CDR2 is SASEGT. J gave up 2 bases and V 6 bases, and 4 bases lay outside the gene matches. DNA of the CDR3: TGTGCCAGCAGACCAGGACAGGGCAATCAGCCCCAGCATTTT. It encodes CASRPGQGNQPQHF.

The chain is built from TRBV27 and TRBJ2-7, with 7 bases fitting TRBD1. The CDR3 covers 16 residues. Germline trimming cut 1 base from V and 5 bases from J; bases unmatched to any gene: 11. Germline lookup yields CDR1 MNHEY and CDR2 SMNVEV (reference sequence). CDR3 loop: CASSLLWTGQNDEQYF. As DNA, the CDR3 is TGTGCCAGCAGTTTATTATGGACAGGCCAGAACGACGAGCAGTACTTC.